These 10 T cell receptor beta chains came from one sample sequenced in a study of blood T cells in healthy people across ages. Using a J-beta primer mix together with a sample-barcoded 5' primer, a second PCR was run for roughly 7 to 12 cycles. From the 5' RACE reads, TCRdb called clonotypes with MiXCR, one entry per CDR3 protein. The data show over 500,000 distinct CDR3 sequences, 40% to 65% seen once. Sequences were obtained from blood. These receptors were obtained from a woman of 80 years or more in good health.

Concerning this clonotype itself: It may be a read error: a sequence one base away is much more abundant. The chain combines TRBV10-3 with TRBJ1-2; D ambiguous. Germline V gives CDR1 ENHRY, CDR2 SYGVKD. The CDR3 length is 13 residues. The V and J ends lost 8 bases and 4 bases respectively, with 14 bases between them. CDR3: CAIHRGKGYGYTF. The CDR3 bases are TGTGCCATCCACCGGGGTAAAGGCTATGGCTACACCTTC.

The chain joins TRBV30 to TRBJ1-5; D is ambiguous. The germline gives CDR1 GTSNPN, CDR2 SVGIG (reference sequence). The germline V and J ends were trimmed by 0 bases and 5 bases, with 8 bases remaining between them. The CDR3 is made up of 13 amino acids. For the CDR3, the DNA is TGTGCCTGGAGTGTACTTGGGGATCAGCCCCAGCATTTT. Protein: CAWSVLGDQPQHF. Variable domain in full (rest from reference TRBV30 and TRBJ1-5): SQTIHQWPATLVQPVGSPLSLECTVEGTSNPNLYWYRQAAGRGLQLLFYSVGIGQISSEVPQNLSASRPQDRQFILSSKKLLLSDSGFYLCAWSVLGDQPQHFGDGTRLSIL.

This clonotype has more than one count but fewer than ten. The chain uses TRBV14 and TRBJ2-1; D call uncertain. Trimming cost V 1 base and J 7 bases, with 5 bases left between them. This CDR3 contains 12 residues. Germline V gene data show CDR1 as SGHDN and CDR2 as FVKESK. In DNA, the CDR3 is TGTGCCAGCAGCCAAGCTCCAAATGAGCAGTTCTTC. As protein: CASSQAPNEQFF.

The V call is TRBV7-2, the J call TRBJ2-5; no firm D call. The end of the DNA fits TRBJ2-7 better, so the J call may be wrong. Germline V gene data show CDR1 as SGHTA and CDR2 as FQGNSA. The length of the CDR3 is 16 residues. The CDR3 nucleotides are TGTGCCAGCAGCTTTTTCGGACGGACCATCTCCTACGAGCAGTACTTC. Translating gives CASSFFGRTISYEQYF.

This clonotype was counted a few times. The chain is built from TRBV6-2 or TRBV6-3 and TRBJ2-1, with D perhaps matching TRBD2 (6 bases). V was shortened by 7 bases and J by 8 bases, with 24 bases between the two germline ends. The CDR3 loop spans 16 amino acids. Germline V gene data show CDR1 as MNHEY and CDR2 as SVGEGT. The CDR3 DNA follows: TGTGCCAGCACTCCAATCGCGGGGTGGCGTTGGGATGAGCAGTTCTTC. It is translated as CASTPIAGWRWDEQFF.

This clonotype turned up a few times. This chain connects TRBV6-1 to TRBJ2-5; 11 nucleotides line up with TRBD2. The CDR3 is 15 amino acids. V dropped 6 bases and J dropped 1; count of bases not matched to a gene: 4. Germline assignment: CDR1 MNHNS and CDR2 SASEGT. CDR3 nucleotides: TGTGCCAGCAGAGGGACTAGCGGTATCCAAGAGACCCAGTACTTC. Translating gives CASRGTSGIQETQYF.

At least ten counts were recorded for this clonotype. This chain joins TRBV7-2 and TRBJ2-3, with TRBD2 identical over 8 bases. The germline gives CDR1 SGHTA, CDR2 FQGNSA. Losses at the gene ends were 4 bases for V and 2 bases for J; bases not matched to a gene: 5. The CDR3 sequence is 15 residues long. CDR3: CASSYLGLATDTQYF. Here the CDR3 DNA reads TGTGCCAGCAGCTACCTAGGACTAGCCACAGATACGCAGTATTTT. Based on the CDR3 plus reference TRBV7-2 and TRBJ2-3, the full variable domain is GAGVSQSPSNKVTEKGKDVELRCDPISGHTALYWYRQSLGQGLEFLIYFQGNSAPDKSGLPSDRFSAERTGGSVSTLTIQRTQQEDSAVYLCASSYLGLATDTQYFGPGTRLTVL.

This clonotype was seen more than once but under ten times. The chain has TRBV30 and TRBJ1-1; TRBD1 matches 8 bases. Per the germline V gene, CDR1 is GTSNPN and CDR2 is SVGIG (reference sequence). This CDR3 contains 13 residues. J lost 5 bases, V lost 0 bases, and 2 bases had no gene match. Here the CDR3 DNA reads TGTGCCTGGAGTGTGCAGGGGGCTACTGAAGCTTTCTTT. It specifies CAWSVQGATEAFF.

On this clonotype: Since a much larger clone is just one base distant, this may be a read error. J is TRBJ2-5 and V is TRBV5-1; TRBD2 aligns across 10 bases. The ends lost 4 bases at V and 4 bases at J; junction bases unmatched: 4. In germline, CDR1 is SGHRS, CDR2 YFSETQ. This CDR3 contains 14 residues. The CDR3 DNA is TGCGCCAGCAGCGTCCGACTAGCGGGAGAGACCCAGTACTTC. Residues: CASSVRLAGETQYF.

The rearrangement uses TRBV5-1 and TRBJ2-1; D assignment may be TRBD1 or TRBD2 (5 bases each). The DNA end favors TRBJ2-7, so the J call may be wrong. CDR3 size: 15 residues. Germline-derived CDR1 and CDR2 are SGHRS and YFSETQ. For the CDR3, the DNA is TGCGCCAGCACCCGGGGCGAAAGCTCCTACAATGAGCAGTACTTC. Residues: CASTRGESSYNEQYF.